This TCR beta chain originates from a study of OX40 agonist ivuxolimab in advanced cancers. Study-wide context: Patients were dosed with the agonistic anti-OX40 (CD134) antibody ivuxolimab. From about 23 to 85 years was the age range, with a mean of roughly 64 years, and roughly 83% were male. Findings and caveats of the study: Dose levels from 0.1 to 3.0 mg/kg saw CD4+ and CD8+ blood T cells expand clonally by week 6. The mean number of expanded clones was higher in CD8+ T cells than in CD4+.

Germline V gene data show CDR1 as SGHTA and CDR2 as FQGNSA. The CDR3 contains 14 residues. V was cut by 2 bases and J by 5 bases, with 12 bases left in between. About this clone itself: What it recognizes is unknown.

The data were produced by immunoSEQ multiplex PCR, yet TCRdb's version contains in-frame clones alone and is incomplete. Among about 50,000 clones listed, around nine tenths were seen once. This sequence originates from an adult with an advanced solid tumor such as melanoma, head and neck, liver or kidney cancer. This specimen was CD4+ or CD8+ T cells sorted from blood, taken in a trial of the OX40 agonist ivuxolimab. This chain connects TRBV7-2 to TRBJ2-5; D perhaps matches TRBD2 (7 bases). The CDR3 DNA is TGTGCCAGCAGCTTAACCGGGGGGCCGGAGACCCAGTACTTC. It translates to CASSLTGGPETQYF.